Below are 6 T cell receptor beta chains sequenced from a single sample in a study of radiotherapy plus CTLA-4 blockade in lung cancer. Libraries were prepared by immunoSEQ multiplex PCR; TCRdb keeps only in-frame clonotypes and omits some of them. This table has 50,000 to 65,000 clones, approximately 84% appearing once. The sample was peripheral blood, taken from a patient treated with radiotherapy plus ipilimumab. These receptors all stem from a human donor with non-small cell lung cancer whose response to radiotherapy plus ipilimumab could not be evaluated.

Of note for this clone: A read error may account for a junction end that differs from germline. V and J are TRBV4-1 and TRBJ2-1; 7 nucleotides line up with TRBD2. The germline CDR1 and CDR2 sequences are MGHRA and YSYEKL. There are 14 residues in the CDR3. The CDR3 DNA is TGCGCCAGCAGCCAAATGGCCATGGCGGGGGTAAGGATCTTC. Translating it yields CASSQMAMAGVRIF.

This sequence joins TRBV5-1 and TRBJ2-7; 8 bases align to TRBD1. V was pared by 3 bases and J by 2 bases, with 7 bases of the junction left unmatched. Germline CDR1 is SGHRS and CDR2 is YFSETQ. CDR3 size: 15 residues. The CDR3 coding sequence is TGCGCCAGCAGCTCTAGACAGGGGCCAGCCTACGAGCAGTACTTC. Translated, it gives CASSSRQGPAYEQYF. The variable domain in full, with the rest retrieved from reference TRBV5-1 and TRBJ2-7, is KAGVTQTPRYLIKTRGQQVTLSCSPISGHRSVSWYQQTPGQGLQFLFEYFSETQRNKGNFPGRFSGRQFSNSRSEMNVSTLELGDSALYLCASSSRQGPAYEQYFGPGTRLTVT.

The chain carries TRBV7-2 and TRBJ1-1; a weak D match, TRBD1 (5 bases). CDR1 SGHTA and CDR2 FQGNSA come from the germline V gene. This CDR3 has 13 amino acids. V was clipped by 11 bases and J by 4 bases, with 17 bases between them. The CDR3 loop is CASSGGWGTEAFF. The DNA for the CDR3 is TGTGCCTCTTCCGGGGGTTGGGGCACTGAAGCTTTCTTT.

The chain joins TRBV4-1 to TRBJ1-3, with TRBD1 matching over 9 bases. This CDR3 contains 17 residues. Per the germline V gene, CDR1 is MGHRA and CDR2 is YSYEKL. Unmatched junction bases numbered 11, after V lost 6 bases and J lost 2 bases. This chain's CDR3 is CASRPPDRGEAGNTIYF. CDR3 nucleotides: TGCGCCAGCAGGCCTCCGGACAGGGGAGAGGCTGGAAACACCATATATTTT.

The chain carries TRBV29-1 and TRBJ2-5; D is undetermined. The V and J ends lost 2 bases and 2 bases respectively, with 12 bases between them. Germline CDR1 is SQVTM and CDR2 is ANQGSEA. This CDR3 contains 14 residues. For the CDR3, the DNA is TGCAGCGTTGAACATTCTTTAGAACAAGAGACCCAGTACTTC. Protein product: CSVEHSLEQETQYF. Combining the CDR3 with reference TRBV29-1 and TRBJ2-5 gives the whole variable domain SAVISQKPSRDICQRGTSLTIQCQVDSQVTMMFWYRQQPGQSLTLIATANQGSEATYESGFVIDKFPISRPNLTFSTLTVSNMSPEDSSIYLCSVEHSLEQETQYFGPGTRLLVL.

The chain employs TRBV6-6 and TRBJ2-5; D not resolved. The CDR3 is made up of 12 amino acids. CDR1 is MNHNY, CDR2 SVGAGI, per germline (reference sequence). V was clipped by 0 bases and J by 4 bases, with 3 bases between them. Here the CDR3 DNA reads TGTGCCAGCAGTTACTCCCGAGAGACCCAGTACTTC. It is translated as CASSYSRETQYF.